This TCR beta chain is drawn from a study of shared clonotypes between healthy human individuals. Study-level results: The represented genetic and exposure-history diversity was limited by the small number of donors. Estimated clonotype richness was generally higher in naive than memory subsets. Lower generation probabilities were found for non-shared clonotypes than for those shared by all four donors. The study found roughly 5% of naive CD4 clonotypes shared across a few donors.

Data came from immunoSEQ multiplex PCR; TCRdb stores just in-frame clones and leaves some out. This table holds 1 million to 1.2 million clones, approximately 80% found once. The germline V and J ends were trimmed by 1 base and 3 bases, with 13 bases remaining between them. This CDR3 has 15 amino acids. From germline, CDR1 is SGHDT and CDR2 YYEEEE. This clone was observed a few times. Its target is not known. Sequencing used memory CD4+ T cells from PBMCs. Subset in this sample: CD45RA-negative fraction. This receptor was obtained from a man younger than 35 in good health. Some clones in this sample may be carry-over from other donors' samples. The rearrangement uses TRBV5-6 and TRBJ1-1; TRBD1 might be the D (5 bases). The CDR3 is CASSLFMGLYTEAFF. Here the CDR3 DNA reads TGTGCCAGCAGCTTGTTCATGGGGCTGTACACTGAAGCTTTCTTT.